A selection of T cell receptor beta chains follows, all from one sample in a study of CD8 T cells in ankylosing spondylitis. TCRdb reprocessed the 5' RACE reads via MiXCR and lists one record per CDR3 protein. The sample holds 330,000 or so distinct CDR3 sequences, around 7.6% seen once. Input material: blood, either unsorted or a sorted T cell fraction (not recorded which). The receptors were gathered from a male donor with ankylosing spondylitis. Both conserved end residues are part of each CDR3. Size is stated for part of the rows, as once, few or many counts, or as a class when the clone is expanded.

TRBJ2-1	TRBV5-1	many	CASSPYPLAESSYNEQFF
TRBJ2-6	TRBV6-1	few	CASSEAHEGVRSGANVLTF
TRBJ1-1	TRBV3-1	few	CASRTMDSGEAFF
TRBJ2-1	TRBV24-1	few	CATSDTRQGPYNEQFF
TRBJ2-7	TRBV28	few	CASSPPMGGTEEQYF
TRBJ2-3	TRBV28	many	CASRISLITDTQYF
TRBJ2-6	TRBV15	few	CATSSGRFSGANVLTF
TRBJ2-1	TRBV7-3	few	CASSLLGQTDEQFF
TRBJ1-1	TRBV5-1	NA	CASSSGTGGYTEAFF
TRBJ2-7	TRBV20-1	NA	CSALGQGAHEQYF
TRBJ1-2	TRBV7-3	few	CASRSNRDGSYGYTF
TRBJ2-2	TRBV10-3	many	CAISESRNRATGELFF
TRBJ2-7	TRBV7-3	NA	CASSPGTTRGEQYF
TRBJ2-2	TRBV7-2	NA	CASSLAIVTGELFF
TRBJ1-1	TRBV4-3	many	CASSQRDRENTEAFF
TRBJ2-3	TRBV6-1	few	CASSRTSADTQYF
TRBJ2-7	TRBV6-7	many	CASSRPEQYF
TRBJ1-1	TRBV12-3/TRBV12-4	many	CASSPTGAGAAFF
TRBJ2-2	TRBV12-3/TRBV12-4	NA	CASSLETSGRPTGELFF
TRBJ2-7	TRBV7-8	NA	CASSLALAVSGEQYF